Following are 27 T cell receptor beta chains from one sample sequenced in a study of low-dose radiotherapy and immunotherapy resistance in tumors. TRAV- and TRBV-specific primers primed first-strand cDNA, covering alpha and beta chains. TCRs underwent about 20 PCR cycles of amplification with a constant-region primer and V-primer adapter. MiXCR, run by TCRdb on the reads, gives a single entry per CDR3 protein. The top ten hold roughly 5.8% of the sample, which has approximately 30,000 distinct CDR3 sequences, approximately 49% seen once. Indicated time point: after trial treatment. The treatment was: LDRT plus nivolumab, ipilimumab, low-dose cyclophosphamide and aspirin (RACIN trial). This specimen consisted of PBMCs, obtained after low-dose radiotherapy plus immunotherapy. The receptors derive from a male donor with gallbladder cancer.

This clonotype was seen once. The CDR3 region has the DNA TGTGCCAGCAGTTACGGTCTAGGGACAGCCTCCTACAATGAGCAGTTCTTC. Encoded protein: CASSYGLGTASYNEQFF. The rearrangement uses TRBV6-5 and TRBJ2-1; 7 bases are shared with TRBD1. Unmatched junction bases numbered 7, after V lost 2 bases and J lost 0 bases. CDR1 and CDR2 (germline): MNHEY, SVGAGI. The CDR3 runs to 17 residues.

The V and J genes are TRBV9 and TRBJ2-1, with D uncertain. The CDR3 is 14 residues long. The V end was cut by 0 bases, the J end by 5 bases, with 9 bases between. Germline V gene data show CDR1 as SGDLS and CDR2 as YYNGEE. CDR3 region: CASSVGTVDNEQFF. The CDR3 DNA sequence: TGTGCCAGCAGCGTAGGGACGGTAGACAATGAGCAGTTCTTC.

The chain links TRBV6-6 to TRBJ2-5, with D tentatively TRBD2 (5 bases). Germline V lookup: CDR1 MNHNY, CDR2 SVGAGI (reference sequence). CDR3 length equals 14 residues. V was shortened by 6 bases and J by 1 base, with 12 bases between the two germline ends. CDR3 sequence reads: CASSHGEIQETQYF. The CDR3 DNA sequence: TGTGCCAGCAGCCACGGGGAGATCCAAGAGACCCAGTACTTC.

This clonotype has more than one count but fewer than ten. The chain combines TRBV4-2 with TRBJ2-7; 8 bases are a match to TRBD2. Germline CDR1 and CDR2: LGHNA and YNFKEQ. Trimming at V came to 4 bases and at J to 0 bases, leaving 23 bases not matched to a gene. The CDR3 loop spans 21 amino acids. As DNA, the CDR3 is TGTGCCAGCAGCCCCTCGGCTCTTTCCGGGAGGGCCGTATCGAGCTCCTACGAGCAGTACTTC. Translating it yields CASSPSALSGRAVSSSYEQYF.

The J gene is TRBJ2-3, the V gene TRBV29-1, with D possibly TRBD2 on 5 matching bases. Germline V gene lookup returns CDR1 SQVTM and CDR2 ANQGSEA. V gave up 6 bases and J gave up 4 bases, with 20 bases separating them. The CDR3 runs 15 residues. The CDR3 DNA reads as TGCAGCGTGGGCCTTTCGGGTCTCGGGGCAGATACGCAGTATTTT. It encodes CSVGLSGLGADTQYF.

This chain connects TRBV29-1 to TRBJ2-1, with D maybe TRBD2 (7 bases). The CDR3 is 14 residues long. V gave up 3 bases and J gave up 5 bases, with 14 bases separating them. Germline V gene sequence: CDR1 SQVTM, CDR2 ANQGSEA. The CDR3 nucleotides read TGCAGCGTTGAGGGGGCGGGGGTACACAATGAGCAGTTCTTC. Its translation: CSVEGAGVHNEQFF.

By its share, this clonotype is medium-sized. The chain recombines TRBV28 with TRBJ1-3; 8 bases are shared with TRBD1. Trimming at V came to 3 bases and at J to 4 bases, leaving 8 bases not matched to a gene. Germline V gene sequence: CDR1 MDHEN, CDR2 SYDVKM. The CDR3 covers 16 residues. Written as DNA, the CDR3 is TGTGCCAGCAGTTTCTTGGCGACAGGGGTAGGAAACACCATATATTTT. This translates into CASSFLATGVGNTIYF.

Of note for this clonotype: A far larger clone is one nucleotide away, so this likely arose from a read error. The V and J genes are TRBV15 and TRBJ2-1, with TRBD2 matching 9 bases. Germline loops: CDR1 LNHNV, CDR2 YYDKDF (reference sequence). The CDR3 consists of 16 residues. Trimming cost V 1 base and J 10 bases; bases outside gene matches: 11. The CDR3 sequence is CATSRGGSSGNHEQFF. In DNA, the CDR3 is TGTGCCACCAGCAGAGGGGGGTCTAGCGGGAACCACGAGCAGTTCTTC.

This clonotype was counted a few times. With a far larger clone one base away, a read error is the likely cause. This chain links TRBV7-2 with TRBJ2-7, with 7 bases that match TRBD2. Germline V gene data show CDR1 as SGHTA and CDR2 as FQGNSA. V shed 5 bases and J 7 bases; nucleotides not matched to a gene: 17. The CDR3 is 16 amino acids. The CDR3, as DNA: TGTGCCAGCAGCGACCGAGGGAGGGGATCGAGCTATGAGCAGTACTTC. Protein: CASSDRGRGSSYEQYF.

As concerns this clonotype: The limits of the CDR3 on the DNA are not certain, so only TCRdb's listed CDR3 is given. The genes are TRBV7-2 and TRBJ2-2; the D call in the table, TRBD1, was not verified against the DNA. Termini included, the CDR3 measures 19 amino acids. From germline, CDR1 is SGHTA and CDR2 FQGNSA. The CDR3 sequence is CASSLASGNTGELFFFFFF.

The rearrangement links TRBV28 to TRBJ2-1, with TRBD2 as a possible D gene (6 bases). Trimming removed 6 bases at V and 7 bases at J, with 19 bases between. The CDR3 totals 15 residues. Germline V gene data show CDR1 as MDHEN and CDR2 as SYDVKM. The CDR3 DNA follows: TGTGCCAGCAGACCTCTTGTGGGAGGTGCGAATGAGCAGTTCTTC. As protein: CASRPLVGGANEQFF.

This clonotype was seen a handful of times. The rearrangement joins TRBV7-3 to TRBJ2-1; 8 bases agree with TRBD2. The CDR3 covers 14 residues. CDR1 is SGHTA, CDR2 FQGTGA, per germline. V trimming: 3 bases; J trimming: 5 bases; junction bases outside the gene matches: 3. CDR3 sequence (DNA): TGTGCCAGCAGCTTCCCGGGAGGGGACAATGAGCAGTTCTTC. Protein: CASSFPGGDNEQFF.

This clonotype was counted at least ten times. The gene calls are TRBV20-1 and TRBJ2-1; 11 bases align to TRBD2. Per germline, CDR1 DFQATT and CDR2 SNEGSKA (reference sequence). The CDR3 loop spans 15 amino acids. The V gene end was trimmed by 3 bases and the J gene end by 4 bases; junction bases not matched to a gene: 5. The CDR3 region is CSASPSGRRYNEQFF. The CDR3 DNA is TGCAGTGCTAGTCCTAGCGGGAGGCGTTACAATGAGCAGTTCTTC.

The sample holds many counts of this clonotype. This chain joins TRBV20-1 and TRBJ1-6; perhaps TRBD1 as D (6 bases). The CDR3 runs 16 residues. Trimming stripped 2 bases from V and 6 bases from J, with 17 bases between. The germline gives CDR1 DFQATT, CDR2 SNEGSKA (reference sequence). CDR3 sequence (DNA): TGCAGTGCTAGATCCATACAGGGAGAACCTAATTCACCCCTCCACTTT. Its translation: CSARSIQGEPNSPLHF.

This clonotype was recorded at least ten times. The rearrangement links TRBV7-2 to TRBJ2-5; TRBD1 agrees at 8 bases. The CDR3 is 15 amino acids. Germline CDR1 and CDR2: SGHTA and FQGNSA. The J segment lost 5 bases and the V segment lost 2 bases, leaving 7 bases of the junction unmatched. For the CDR3, the DNA is TGTGCCAGCAGCTTATCAGGGGGCTTCAGGGAGACCCAGTACTTC. It encodes CASSLSGGFRETQYF.

The chain is built from TRBV5-1 and TRBJ2-1; 11 bases are shared with TRBD2. V dropped 4 bases and J dropped 3; count of bases not matched to a gene: 12. The CDR3 length is 18 residues. Germline V gene sequence: CDR1 SGHRS, CDR2 YFSETQ. CDR3: CASSQPVTSGEDYNEQFF. Written as DNA, the CDR3 is TGCGCCAGCAGCCAACCGGTGACTAGCGGGGAAGACTACAATGAGCAGTTCTTC.

Remarks on this clonotype: Since a far larger clone is one base different, this is likely a read error. The chain carries TRBV18 and TRBJ2-1; weak D call: TRBD2 (6 bases). Germline V gives CDR1 KGHSH, CDR2 LQKENI. Between the trimmed V and J ends, which lost 0 bases and 13 bases, there was a span of 16 bases. CDR3 length equals 14 residues. The CDR3 region is CASSPPSGTETQFF. Here the CDR3 DNA reads TGTGCCAGCTCACCACCGTCCGGGACTGAGACCCAGTTCTTC.

By its share, this clonotype is medium-sized. This chain joins TRBV9 and TRBJ2-2; D ambiguous. V shed 0 bases and J shed 6 bases, with 12 bases lying between them. The germline V gene has CDR1 SGDLS and CDR2 YYNGEE. The CDR3 is 15 amino acids. The CDR3 DNA reads as TGTGCCAGCAGCGTAGGGTTAGGTTCTGCCGGGGAGCTGTTTTTT. It is translated as CASSVGLGSAGELFF. Using reference TRBV9 and TRBJ2-2 for the parts outside the CDR3, the full variable domain is DSGVTQTPKHLITATGQRVTLRCSPRSGDLSVYWYQQSLDQGLQFLIQYYNGEERAKGNILERFSAQQFPDLHSELNLSSLELGDSALYFCASSVGLGSAGELFFGEGSRLTVL.

The rearrangement joins TRBV4-1 to TRBJ2-3; 7 bases are a match to TRBD2. J gave up 4 bases and V 0 bases, and 4 bases lay outside the gene matches. The CDR3 covers 15 residues. Germline CDR1 and CDR2: MGHRA and YSYEKL. This CDR3 reads CASSQDSAGADTQYF. The CDR3 nucleotides are TGCGCCAGCAGCCAAGATAGTGCGGGGGCAGATACGCAGTATTTT.

In its sample, this clonotype ranks as medium-sized (0.01 to 0.1%). The gene calls are TRBV6-2 or TRBV6-3 and TRBJ2-1; D is unresolved. Trimming took off 6 bases at V and 0 bases at J, with 12 bases between the two ends. In germline, CDR1 is MNHEY, CDR2 SVGEGT. This CDR3 contains 15 residues. The CDR3 DNA reads TGTGCCAGCAGACACTCACTAAGCTCCTACAATGAGCAGTTCTTC. Its translation is CASRHSLSSYNEQFF.

In regard to this clonotype: A read error is likely here: a far larger clone is one base away. The CDR3 reads CASSEIIETSVSYNEQFF. CDR3 bases: TGTGCCAGCAGTGAGATTATTGAGACTAGCGTCTCCTACAATGAGCAGTTCTTC. V is TRBV6-5 and J is TRBJ2-1; 8 bases are shared with TRBD2. Losses at the gene ends were 5 bases for V and 0 bases for J; bases not matched to a gene: 12. CDR1 is MNHEY, CDR2 SVGAGI, per germline. The CDR3 extends over 18 amino acids.

This chain uses TRBV2 with TRBJ1-5; TRBD1 is a possible D gene (5 bases). The V and J ends lost 6 bases and 6 bases respectively, with 12 bases between them. CDR1 is SNHLY, CDR2 FYNNEI, per germline. The CDR3 spans 13 residues. The CDR3 spells CASSLGRFQPQHF. CDR3 nucleotides: TGTGCCAGCAGCTTGGGACGTTTTCAGCCCCAGCATTTT.

Ten or more counts support this clonotype. The chain is built from TRBV6-8 and TRBJ2-1, with TRBD1 matching over 9 bases. The CDR3 consists of 15 residues. With V trimmed by 5 bases and J by 0 bases, 2 bases remained unmatched. CDR1 and CDR2 from the germline V gene are MNHGY and SAAAGT. CDR3 bases: TGTGCCAGCAGTGGGACAGGGAGCTCCTACAATGAGCAGTTCTTC. This gives the protein CASSGTGSSYNEQFF.

This clonotype occurred a few times. The gene calls are TRBV20-1 and TRBJ2-3, with 10 bases fitting TRBD1. Trimming took 6 bases from V and 0 from J; bases not matched to a gene: 3. This CDR3 is built from 14 residues. Germline CDR1 is DFQATT and CDR2 is SNEGSKA (reference sequence). CDR3 region: CSAMGQGSTDTQYF. CDR3 sequence (DNA): TGCAGTGCAATGGGACAGGGGAGCACAGATACGCAGTATTTT.

Judged by abundance, this clonotype is medium-sized (0.01 to 0.1%). The chain recombines TRBV7-2 with TRBJ2-5; TRBD2 matches 8 bases. The V gene's germline CDR1 is SGHTA and CDR2 FQGNSA. This CDR3 is 14 amino acids long. The V gene end was trimmed by 7 bases and the J gene end by 2 bases; junction bases not matched to a gene: 6. The CDR3 coding sequence is TGTGCCAGCACCCGGGGGGGGAGGCAAGAGACCCAGTACTTC. This codes for CASTRGGRQETQYF. The entire variable domain, with the rest obtained from reference TRBV7-2 and TRBJ2-5, is as follows: GAGVSQSPSNKVTEKGKDVELRCDPISGHTALYWYRQSLGQGLEFLIYFQGNSAPDKSGLPSDRFSAERTGGSVSTLTIQRTQQEDSAVYLCASTRGGRQETQYFGPGTRLLVL.

J is TRBJ2-5 and V is TRBV6-6; unclear D gene. The ends were cut back, 8 bases at V and 1 base at J, with 14 bases in the middle. CDR1 and CDR2 (germline): MNHNY, SVGAGI (reference sequence). The CDR3 sequence is 14 residues long. As DNA, the CDR3 is TGTGCCAGCGCCCTTTGGGGTCCCCAAGAGACCCAGTACTTC. This translates into CASALWGPQETQYF.

To note about this clonotype: Its ends do not fully match the called genes, so a read error is possible. V and J are TRBV20-1 and TRBJ2-3, with TRBD1 identical over 7 bases. CDR1 and CDR2 from the germline V gene are DFQATT and SNEGSKA (reference sequence). The CDR3 is made up of 14 amino acids. The CDR3 nucleotides are TGCAGTGCCATAAGCAAAGGGGGCACAGATACGCATTATTTT. The encoded protein is CSAISKGGTDTHYF.